This T cell receptor beta chain was found in a study of tumor-infiltrating lymphocytes in oesophageal squamous cell carcinoma. This CDR3 region has 16 residues. Germline CDR1 and CDR2: SGHVS and FQNEAQ. V trimming: 5 bases; J trimming: 6 bases; junction bases outside the gene matches: 13. One entry per CDR3 protein, called by TCRdb with MiXCR from the PCR reads. The sample records some 20,000 distinct CDR3 sequences, approximately 45% being singletons. This TCR came from a female donor with esophageal squamous cell carcinoma. Sequencing input: normal esophageal tissue next to the tumor. The chain has TRBV7-8 and TRBJ2-1, with TRBD1 identical over 7 bases. The CDR3 DNA reads as TGTGCCAGCAGCGCCCCCGGGACAGTCCACCTCAATGAGCAGTTCTTC. Translation gives CASSAPGTVHLNEQFF.